The present T cell receptor (beta chain) was sequenced within a study of cytomegalovirus exposure and HLA in healthy donors. General observations from the study: Most subjects had HLA-A and HLA-B alleles reportedly predicted accurately by TCR beta sequences. There were some public TCRs occurring in many donors, but most TCR sequences were rare. According to a later analysis, donors in an Asian-associated ancestry cluster reportedly had fewer N-insertions than the approximately 670-donor mean.

V lost 5 bases to trimming and J lost 8 bases, with 9 bases between them. The CDR3 totals 12 residues. Looked up from germline, CDR1 is SGHTA and CDR2 is FQGTGA. As to this clone: Its antigen remains unknown.

Use of 60 Vbeta and 13 Jbeta primers characterized the PCR. Authors' data handling: In a later analysis, of roughly 73 million unique beta chains, 9 million to 11 million appeared in at least two donors. The protocol was immunoSEQ multiplex PCR, while the TCRdb copy is restricted to in-frame clones and leaves out a portion. V, J and clone size derive from that table, while D and trimming were established from the DNA sequence. The table records approximately 160,000 clones, around three quarters of them present only once. The source material was PBMCs. The chain links TRBV7-3 to TRBJ2-2; perhaps TRBD1 as D (5 bases). The receptor was derived from a woman aged 45-65 years in good health and CMV-seropositive. DNA for the CDR3: TGTGCCAGCAGCCTCCACAGGGGGGAGCTGTTTTTT. This translates into CASSLHRGELFF.